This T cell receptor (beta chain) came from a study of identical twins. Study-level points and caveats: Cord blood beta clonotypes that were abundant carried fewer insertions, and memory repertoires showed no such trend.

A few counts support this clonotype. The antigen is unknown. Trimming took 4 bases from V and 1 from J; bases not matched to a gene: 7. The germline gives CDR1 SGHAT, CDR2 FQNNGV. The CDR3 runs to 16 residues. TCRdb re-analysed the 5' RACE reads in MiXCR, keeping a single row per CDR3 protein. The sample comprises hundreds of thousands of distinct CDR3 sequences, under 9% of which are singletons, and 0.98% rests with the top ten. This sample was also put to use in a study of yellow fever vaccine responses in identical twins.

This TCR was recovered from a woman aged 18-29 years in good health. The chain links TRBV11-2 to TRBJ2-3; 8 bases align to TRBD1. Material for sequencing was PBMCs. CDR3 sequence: CASSWPGQEGTDTQYF. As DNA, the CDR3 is TGTGCCAGCAGCTGGCCGGGACAGGAAGGCACAGATACGCAGTATTTT.